A selection of T cell receptor beta chains follows, all from one sample in a study of patients and donors after allogeneic stem cell transplantation. TCRdb itself ran the RT-PCR reads through MiXCR, one entry per CDR3 protein. The sample has about 24,000 distinct CDR3 sequences, 35% to 45% seen once. The specimen was blood, either unsorted or a sorted T cell fraction (not recorded which). Receptors originate from a human donor who was either an allogeneic HSCT recipient or a stem cell or donor lymphocyte infusion donor (not recorded which). It is not recorded whose cells these are; they may come from a transplant donor. CDR3s include the opening cysteine and the closing phenylalanine or tryptophan. D genes are given only for firm matches. Expanded clones are given a class, and other clones once, few, many or no size at all.

>TRBD1|few|TRBJ1-5|TRBV6-2/TRBV6-3
TGTGCCAGCAGGCCAGCCCCGGGACAGGGGAAGAAGGGCAATCAGCCCCAGCATTTT
CASRPAPGQGKKGNQPQHF
>.|few|TRBJ1-1|TRBV5-1
TGCGCCAGCACCCGGGAGGGGGGCAGTGAAGCTTTCTTT
CASTREGGSEAFF
>.|.|TRBJ2-2|TRBV4-1
TGCGCCAGCAGCCACATAGGACGTTCGAACACCGGGGAGCTGTTTTTT
CASSHIGRSNTGELFF
>.|.|TRBJ1-6|TRBV20-1
TGCAGTGCCCACCCGGGACGAAGAAATTCACCCCTCCACTTT
CSAHPGRRNSPLHF
>.|.|TRBJ2-3|TRBV4-1
TGCGCCAGCAGGCAAGATGGGCTTAGCACAGATACGCAGTATTTT
CASRQDGLSTDTQYF
>.|.|TRBJ1-1|TRBV18
TGTGCCAGCTCACCACCCCCGCCCCGGGGAGCTTTCTTT
CASSPPPPRGAFF
>.|.|TRBJ1-3|TRBV2
TGTGCCAGCAGTGAACTAGTTGGAAACACCATATATTTT
CASSELVGNTIYF
>TRBD1|.|TRBJ1-5|TRBV29-1
TGCAGCGTTACCTTGGGGACAGGTTCCCGCAATCAGCCCCAGCATTTT
CSVTLGTGSRNQPQHF
>TRBD1|.|TRBJ1-5|TRBV7-2
TGTGCCAGCAGCCCTGGGACAGGGGGCATTCAGCCCCAGCATTTT
CASSPGTGGIQPQHF
>.|few|TRBJ2-1|TRBV6-5
TGTGCCAGCAAAGTGCAGGGGTTAAACAATGAGCAGTTCTTC
CASKVQGLNNEQFF
>.|.|TRBJ1-2|TRBV6-5
TGTGCCAGCAGTTACGGTGCCCACTATGGCTACACCTTC
CASSYGAHYGYTF
>TRBD1|few|TRBJ1-5|TRBV6-5
TGTGCCAGCAGTCGGACAGGGCTCAAGCCCCAGCATTTT
CASSRTGLKPQHF
>.|once|TRBJ1-1|TRBV5-1
TGCGCCAGCAGCCCACGGTCAGGGGAAGGAGCTTTCTTT
CASSPRSGEGAFF
>TRBD1|few|TRBJ2-3|TRBV12-3/TRBV12-4
TGTGCCAGCAGTCCTTTTCCAGGGGGCGCAGATACGCAGTATTTT
CASSPFPGGADTQYF
>TRBD1|few|TRBJ2-1|TRBV5-1
TGCGCCAGCAGCTTGGGAGGCAGACAGGGCTGGGAGCAGTTCTTC
CASSLGGRQGWEQFF
>.|few|TRBJ1-1|TRBV29-1
TGCAGCGTTGAAGATCGTCCGCACACTGAAGCTTTCTTT
CSVEDRPHTEAFF